These T cell receptor beta chains were read from a single sample in a study of vaccination effects on CD4 cells after COVID-19. Assay: immunoSEQ multiplex PCR; the TCRdb copy retains only in-frame clones and omits some. The sample holds 20,000 to 25,000 clones; 65% to 80% are singletons and the top ten take roughly 12%. These TCRs are of unknown antigen specificity. The sequenced sample was CD4+ T cells from PBMCs cultured with HCoV-NL63 spike peptides, obtained before COVID-19 vaccination. Receptor source: a human donor who received a COVID-19 vaccine. CDR3s include the opening cysteine and the closing phenylalanine or tryptophan. The D gene is left open where the match is weak. Rows give clone size only sometimes, using once, few, many, or a class for an expanded clone.

v_call	j_call	cdr3_length	clone_size	d_call	cdr3_aa	cdr3_nt
TRBV5-6	TRBJ2-5	14	NA	NA	CASSNPLVRETQYF	TGTGCCAGCAGCAACCCACTAGTCAGGGAGACCCAGTACTTC
TRBV19	TRBJ2-7	15	NA	TRBD1	CASSNKGQGGYEQYF	TGTGCCAGTAGTAACAAGGGACAGGGGGGCTACGAGCAGTACTTC
TRBV18	TRBJ2-7	13	few	NA	CASSPGGTYEQYF	TGTGCCAGCTCACCCGGTGGGACCTACGAGCAGTACTTC
TRBV5-1	TRBJ1-1	15	NA	NA	CASSVRGSLNTEAFF	TGCGCCAGCAGCGTTAGGGGTTCCTTGAACACTGAAGCTTTCTTT
TRBV21-1	TRBJ2-7	19	NA	NA	CASSNGDRDLLLLSYEQYF	TGTGCCAGCAGCAACGGGGACAGGGATCTTTTACTCCTCTCCTACGAGCAGTACTTC
TRBV12-3/TRBV12-4	TRBJ2-3	12	NA	NA	CASNFRTDTQYF	TGTGCCAGCAACTTCCGGACAGATACGCAGTATTTT
TRBV14	TRBJ2-6	13	NA	NA	CASSPIGANVLTF	TGTGCCAGCAGCCCAATTGGGGCCAACGTCCTGACTTTC
TRBV7-9	TRBJ2-5	12	medium-sized	NA	CASSREVETQYF	TGTGCCAGCAGCAGAGAAGTCGAGACCCAGTACTTC
TRBV24-1	TRBJ2-1	16	once	NA	CATSANRGGSYNEQFF	TGTGCCACCAGTGCCAACAGGGGGGGTTCCTACAATGAGCAGTTCTTC
TRBV11-2	TRBJ1-1	14	once	NA	CASSRDTRNTEAFF	TGTGCCAGCAGCCGGGACACTAGGAACACTGAAGCTTTCTTT
TRBV6-4	TRBJ1-2	14	NA	NA	CASNLGGANYGYTF	TGTGCCAGCAACCTTGGGGGCGCAAACTATGGCTACACCTTC
TRBV5-4	TRBJ2-3	17	NA	TRBD2	CASSSGAGGGGTDTQYF	TGTGCCAGCAGTTCGGGCGCGGGAGGAGGGGGCACAGATACGCAGTATTTT
TRBV6-1	TRBJ2-7	17	once	NA	CASSEPGHAISSYEQYF	TGTGCCAGCAGTGAACCGGGACACGCAATTAGCTCCTACGAGCAGTACTTC
TRBV5-1	TRBJ2-5	16	NA	TRBD2	CASGRLAGGLRETQYF	TGCGCCAGCGGGAGACTAGCGGGGGGGCTCAGGGAGACCCAGTACTTC
TRBV10-3	TRBJ1-2	19	NA	TRBD1	CAISEIHVRRDRRNYGYTF	TGTGCCATCAGTGAGATTCACGTTCGCCGGGACAGGAGAAACTATGGCTACACCTTC
TRBV4-2	TRBJ2-7	16	NA	NA	CASSQDLGGAYYEQYF	TGTGCCAGCAGCCAAGATCTTGGCGGGGCTTACTACGAGCAGTACTTC
TRBV2	TRBJ1-1	13	NA	NA	CASSELQNTEAFF	TGTGCCAGCAGTGAACTCCAGAACACTGAAGCTTTCTTT
TRBV27	TRBJ1-4	15	NA	NA	CASSGRTGGNEKLFF	TGTGCCAGCAGTGGGCGGACCGGGGGTAATGAAAAACTGTTTTTT
TRBV7-8	TRBJ2-7	14	NA	NA	CASSSRQESGEQYF	TGTGCCAGCAGCTCCAGACAGGAGTCCGGCGAGCAGTACTTC
TRBV18	TRBJ2-5	12	NA	NA	CASSPASETQYF	TGTGCCAGCTCACCAGCCTCAGAGACCCAGTACTTC
TRBV7-7	TRBJ2-5	13	once	NA	CASSLQGTETQYF	TGTGCCAGCAGCTTACAGGGGACGGAGACCCAGTACTTC
TRBV7-2	TRBJ1-1	13	NA	NA	CASSFTGKAEAFF	TGTGCCAGCAGCTTTACTGGGAAGGCTGAAGCTTTCTTT
TRBV12-5	TRBJ1-2	13	large	TRBD1	CASGHGQGEGYTF	TGTGCTAGTGGTCACGGACAGGGAGAGGGCTACACCTTC
TRBV4-2	TRBJ2-7	16	few	NA	CASSQDPDSYSYEQYF	TGTGCCAGCAGCCAAGATCCGGACAGTTATTCCTACGAGCAGTACTTC
TRBV10-1	TRBJ2-3	15	NA	NA	CASSDYTGTTDTQYF	TGCGCCAGCAGTGATTATACGGGGACCACAGATACGCAGTATTTT
TRBV6-4	TRBJ2-1	14	NA	TRBD2	CASSDSLLAGVQFF	TGTGCCAGCAGTGACTCGTTACTAGCGGGAGTACAGTTCTTC
TRBV19	TRBJ1-2	14	once	NA	CASRMRRGRYGYTF	TGTGCCAGTAGAATGCGCCGGGGCAGGTATGGCTACACCTTC
TRBV4-1	TRBJ1-5	15	NA	TRBD1	CASAGQGSYNQPQHF	TGCGCCAGCGCGGGACAGGGCAGTTACAATCAGCCCCAGCATTTT
TRBV2	TRBJ2-7	11	NA	NA	CASTGVGEQYF	TGTGCCAGCACAGGGGTCGGCGAGCAGTACTTC
TRBV29-1	TRBJ1-1	13	once	TRBD1	CSGSDRVGTEAFF	TGCAGCGGAAGCGACAGGGTGGGCACTGAAGCTTTCTTT
TRBV11-2	TRBJ2-5	14	NA	NA	CASSFGGPGETQYF	TGTGCCAGCAGCTTTGGGGGGCCGGGGGAGACCCAGTACTTC
TRBV27	TRBJ1-3	17	medium-sized	NA	CASSRKWGGQSRNTIYF	TGTGCCAGCAGCCGGAAGTGGGGGGGGCAATCCAGAAACACCATATATTTT
TRBV10-2	TRBJ1-4	14	NA	NA	CASSELQGGEKLFF	TGCGCCAGCAGTGAGCTACAGGGAGGTGAAAAACTGTTTTTT
TRBV4-1	TRBJ1-1	16	NA	NA	CASSQARSWKNTEAFF	TGCGCCAGCAGCCAAGCCAGGAGTTGGAAGAACACTGAAGCTTTCTTT
TRBV27	TRBJ1-2	14	NA	NA	CASRKNRVEWGYTF	TGTGCCAGCAGGAAGAACAGGGTGGAGTGGGGCTACACCTTC
TRBV2	TRBJ1-4	14	NA	TRBD1	CASNTQGTNEKLFF	TGTGCCAGCAATACACAGGGGACTAATGAAAAACTGTTTTTT
TRBV27	TRBJ2-6	14	NA	NA	CASKTGSGANVLTF	TGTGCCAGCAAAACGGGGTCTGGGGCCAACGTCCTGACTTTC